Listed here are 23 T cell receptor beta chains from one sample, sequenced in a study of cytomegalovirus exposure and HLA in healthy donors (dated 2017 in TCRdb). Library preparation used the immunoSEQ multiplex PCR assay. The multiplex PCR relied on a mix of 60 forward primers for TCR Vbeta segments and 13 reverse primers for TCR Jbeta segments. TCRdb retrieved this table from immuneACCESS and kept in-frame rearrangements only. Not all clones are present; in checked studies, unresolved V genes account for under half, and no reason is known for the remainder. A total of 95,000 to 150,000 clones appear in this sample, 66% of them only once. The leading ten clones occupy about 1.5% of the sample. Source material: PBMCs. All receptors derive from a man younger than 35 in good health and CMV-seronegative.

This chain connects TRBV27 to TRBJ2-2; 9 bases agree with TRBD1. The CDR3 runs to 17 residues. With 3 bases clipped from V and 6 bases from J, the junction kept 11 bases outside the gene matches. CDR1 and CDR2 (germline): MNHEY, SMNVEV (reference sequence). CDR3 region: CASSFPPQGARAGELFF. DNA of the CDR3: TGTGCCAGCAGTTTTCCCCCACAGGGGGCGCGCGCCGGGGAGCTGTTTTTT.

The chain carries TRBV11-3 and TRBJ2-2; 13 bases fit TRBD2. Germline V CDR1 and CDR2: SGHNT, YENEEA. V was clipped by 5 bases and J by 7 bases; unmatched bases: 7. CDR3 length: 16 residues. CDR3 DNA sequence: TGTGCCAGCAGCCGATCGGGACTAGCGGGACTCGGGGAGCTGTTTTTT. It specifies CASSRSGLAGLGELFF.

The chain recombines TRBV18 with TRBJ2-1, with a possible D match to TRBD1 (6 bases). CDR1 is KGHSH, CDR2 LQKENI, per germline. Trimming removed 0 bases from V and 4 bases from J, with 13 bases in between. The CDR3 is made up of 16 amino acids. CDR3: CASSPPNRVRYNEQFF. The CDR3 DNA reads TGTGCCAGCTCACCACCCAACAGGGTAAGGTACAATGAGCAGTTCTTC.

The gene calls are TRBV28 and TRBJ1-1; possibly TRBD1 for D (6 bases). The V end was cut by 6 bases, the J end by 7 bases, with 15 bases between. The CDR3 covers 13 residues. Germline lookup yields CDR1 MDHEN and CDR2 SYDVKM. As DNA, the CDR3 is TGTGCCAGCAGCGACCCCCGGACAGTTGAAGCTTTCTTT. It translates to CASSDPRTVEAFF.

CDR3 region: CASSPFDRGTGELFF. The CDR3 bases are TGTGCCAGCTCACCATTCGACAGGGGGACCGGGGAGCTGTTTTTT. This rearrangement joins TRBV18 to TRBJ2-2; 9 bases line up with TRBD1. The CDR3 totals 15 residues. The ends lost 2 bases at V and 5 bases at J; junction bases unmatched: 3. The germline gives CDR1 KGHSH, CDR2 LQKENI.

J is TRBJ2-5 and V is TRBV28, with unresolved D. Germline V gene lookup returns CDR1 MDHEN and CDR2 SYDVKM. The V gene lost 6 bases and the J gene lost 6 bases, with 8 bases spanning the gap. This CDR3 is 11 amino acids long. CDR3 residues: CASRGSKTQYF. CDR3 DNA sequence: TGTGCCAGCAGGGGCTCGAAGACCCAGTACTTC. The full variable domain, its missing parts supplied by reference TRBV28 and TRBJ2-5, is DVKVTQSSRYLVKRTGEKVFLECVQDMDHENMFWYRQDPGLGLRLIYFSYDVKMKEKGDIPEGYSVSREKKERFSLILESASTNQTSMYLCASRGSKTQYFGPGTRLLVL.

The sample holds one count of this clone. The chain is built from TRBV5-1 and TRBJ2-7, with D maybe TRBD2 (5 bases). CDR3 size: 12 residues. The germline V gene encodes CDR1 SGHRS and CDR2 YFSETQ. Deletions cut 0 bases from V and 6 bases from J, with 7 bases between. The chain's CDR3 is CASSLGGSEQYF. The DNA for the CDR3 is TGCGCCAGCAGCTTGGGAGGGAGCGAGCAGTACTTC.

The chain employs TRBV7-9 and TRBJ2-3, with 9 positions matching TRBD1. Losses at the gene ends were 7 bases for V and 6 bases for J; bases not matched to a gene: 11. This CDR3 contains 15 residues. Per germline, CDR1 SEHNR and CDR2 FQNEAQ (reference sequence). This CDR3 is CASTAPGQGYDTQYF. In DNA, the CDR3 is TGTGCCAGCACTGCACCGGGACAGGGTTACGATACGCAGTATTTT.

For the CDR3, the DNA is TGTGCCAGCAGCGTAGGCGTCGGGAGCTCCTACGAGCAGTACTTC. Its translation: CASSVGVGSSYEQYF. V gene TRBV9 combines with J gene TRBJ2-7; weak D call: TRBD2 (6 bases). The CDR3 has 15 amino acids. Germline assignment: CDR1 SGDLS and CDR2 YYNGEE. V shed 0 bases and J shed 0 bases, with 10 bases lying between them.

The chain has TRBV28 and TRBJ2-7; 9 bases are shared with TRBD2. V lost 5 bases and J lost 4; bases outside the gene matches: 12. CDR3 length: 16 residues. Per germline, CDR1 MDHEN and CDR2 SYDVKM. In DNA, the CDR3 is TGTGCCAGCAGTGGAAGCGGCGGGAGGGCTTATTACGAGCAGTACTTC. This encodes CASSGSGGRAYYEQYF.

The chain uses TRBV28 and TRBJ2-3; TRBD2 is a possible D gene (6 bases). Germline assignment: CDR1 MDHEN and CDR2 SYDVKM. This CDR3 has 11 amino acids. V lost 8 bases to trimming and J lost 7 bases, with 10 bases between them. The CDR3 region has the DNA TGTGCCAGCGGACTATTTAATACGCAGTATTTT. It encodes CASGLFNTQYF.

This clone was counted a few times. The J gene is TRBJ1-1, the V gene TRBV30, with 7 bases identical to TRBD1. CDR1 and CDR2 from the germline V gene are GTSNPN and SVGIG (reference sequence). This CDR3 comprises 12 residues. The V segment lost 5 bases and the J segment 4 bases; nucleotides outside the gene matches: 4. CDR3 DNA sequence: TGTGCCTGGGACAGGGCCGCCACTGAAGCTTTCTTT. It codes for CAWDRAATEAFF.

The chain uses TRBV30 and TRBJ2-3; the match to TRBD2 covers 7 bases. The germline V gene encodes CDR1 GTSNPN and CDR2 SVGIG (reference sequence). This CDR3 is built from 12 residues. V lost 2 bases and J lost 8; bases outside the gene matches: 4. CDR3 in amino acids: CAWSTSACTQYF. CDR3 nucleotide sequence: TGTGCCTGGAGTACTAGCGCGTGTACGCAGTATTTT.

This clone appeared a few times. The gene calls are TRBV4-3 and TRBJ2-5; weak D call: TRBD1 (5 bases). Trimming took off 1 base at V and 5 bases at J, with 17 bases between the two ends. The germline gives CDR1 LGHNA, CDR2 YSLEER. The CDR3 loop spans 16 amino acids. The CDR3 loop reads CASSQGVRTTEETQYF. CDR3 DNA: TGCGCCAGCAGCCAAGGAGTAAGGACAACCGAGGAGACCCAGTACTTC.

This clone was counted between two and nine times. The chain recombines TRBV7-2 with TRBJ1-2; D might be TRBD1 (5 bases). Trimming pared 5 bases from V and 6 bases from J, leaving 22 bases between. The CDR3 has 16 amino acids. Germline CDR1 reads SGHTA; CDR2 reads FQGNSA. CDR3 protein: CASSPGGGRVGNGYTF. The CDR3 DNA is TGTGCCAGCAGCCCCGGCGGGGGAAGGGTTGGAAATGGCTACACCTTC.

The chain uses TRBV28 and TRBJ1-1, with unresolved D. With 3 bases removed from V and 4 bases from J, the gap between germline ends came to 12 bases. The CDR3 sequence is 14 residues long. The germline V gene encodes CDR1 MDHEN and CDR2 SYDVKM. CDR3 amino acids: CASSLHLGSTEAFF. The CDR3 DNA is TGTGCCAGCAGTTTGCACCTAGGATCCACTGAAGCTTTCTTT.

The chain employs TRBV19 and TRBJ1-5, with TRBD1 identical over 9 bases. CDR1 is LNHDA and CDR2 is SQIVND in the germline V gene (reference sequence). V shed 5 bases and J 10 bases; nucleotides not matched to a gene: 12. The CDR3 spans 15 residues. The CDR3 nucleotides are TGTGCCAGTAGTCAACAGGGGGCCCAGAATTTACCCCAGCATTTT. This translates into CASSQQGAQNLPQHF.

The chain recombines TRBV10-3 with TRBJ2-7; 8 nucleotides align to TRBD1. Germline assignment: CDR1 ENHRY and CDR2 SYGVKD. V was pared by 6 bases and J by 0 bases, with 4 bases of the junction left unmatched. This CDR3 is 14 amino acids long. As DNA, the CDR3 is TGTGCCATCAGCCCAGGGGGCAGCTCCTACGAGCAGTACTTC. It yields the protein CAISPGGSSYEQYF.

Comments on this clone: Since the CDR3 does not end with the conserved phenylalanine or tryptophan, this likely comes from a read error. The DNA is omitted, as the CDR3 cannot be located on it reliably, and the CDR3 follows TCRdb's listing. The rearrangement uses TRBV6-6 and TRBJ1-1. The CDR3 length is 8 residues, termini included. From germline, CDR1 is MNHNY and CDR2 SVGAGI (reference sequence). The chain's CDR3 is CASSYKRT.

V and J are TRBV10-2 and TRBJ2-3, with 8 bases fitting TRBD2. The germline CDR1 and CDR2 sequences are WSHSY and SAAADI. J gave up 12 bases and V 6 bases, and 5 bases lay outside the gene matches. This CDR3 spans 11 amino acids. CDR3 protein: CASSRTSSQYF. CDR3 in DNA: TGCGCCAGCAGCCGGACTAGCAGTCAGTATTTT.

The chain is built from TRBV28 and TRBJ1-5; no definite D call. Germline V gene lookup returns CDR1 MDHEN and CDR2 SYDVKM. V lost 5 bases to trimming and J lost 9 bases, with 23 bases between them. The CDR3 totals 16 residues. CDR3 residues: CASSPPAGTFASPQHF. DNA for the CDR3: TGTGCCAGCAGTCCCCCTGCGGGTACCTTTGCATCGCCCCAGCATTTT.

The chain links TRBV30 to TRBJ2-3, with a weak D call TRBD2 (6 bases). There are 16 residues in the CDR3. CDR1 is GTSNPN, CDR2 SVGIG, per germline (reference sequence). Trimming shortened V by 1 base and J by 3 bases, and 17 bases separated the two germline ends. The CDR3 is CAWSGGAGLPTDTQYF. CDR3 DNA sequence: TGTGCCTGGAGTGGCGGGGCGGGACTGCCAACAGATACGCAGTATTTT.

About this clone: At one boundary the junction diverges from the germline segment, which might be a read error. The CDR3 sequence is CSSSSGTGAYEQYF. CDR3 in DNA: TGTTCCAGCAGCTCCGGGACAGGAGCCTACGAGCAGTACTTC. The chain combines TRBV7-9 with TRBJ2-7, with 8 bases identical to TRBD1. The CDR3 length is 14 residues. CDR1 and CDR2 (germline): SEHNR, FQNEAQ (reference sequence).